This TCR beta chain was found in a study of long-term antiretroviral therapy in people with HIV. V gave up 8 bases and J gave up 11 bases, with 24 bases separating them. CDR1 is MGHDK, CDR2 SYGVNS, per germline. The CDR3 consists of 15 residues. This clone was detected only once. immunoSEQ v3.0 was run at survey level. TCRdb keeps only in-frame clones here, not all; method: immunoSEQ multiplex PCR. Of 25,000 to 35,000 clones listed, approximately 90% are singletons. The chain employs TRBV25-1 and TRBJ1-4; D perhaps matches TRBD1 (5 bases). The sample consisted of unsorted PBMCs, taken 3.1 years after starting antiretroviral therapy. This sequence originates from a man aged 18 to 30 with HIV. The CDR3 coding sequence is TGTGCCAGCGCCGCCATAGGGACCGGGCCCGGGAAACTGTTTTTT. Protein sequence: CASAAIGTGPGKLFF.